The 9 T cell receptor beta chains given below trace back to one sample, sequenced in a study of OX40 agonist ivuxolimab in advanced cancers. TCRdb's table, derived via immunoSEQ multiplex PCR, lists solely in-frame clones and lacks some. The sample contains about 61,000 clones, roughly 90% of which appear only once. The sequences come from CD4+ or CD8+ T cells sorted from blood, collected in a trial of the OX40 agonist ivuxolimab. The receptors originated from an adult with an advanced solid tumor such as melanoma, head and neck, liver or kidney cancer.

The chain carries TRBV6-6 and TRBJ2-5; D call uncertain. Germline values: CDR1 MNHNY, CDR2 SVGAGI (reference sequence). Trimming cost V 2 bases and J 0 bases, with 4 bases left between them. CDR3 length equals 13 residues. DNA of the CDR3: TGTGCCAGCAGTTACATGTACCAAGAGACCCAGTACTTC. This sequence encodes CASSYMYQETQYF.

The rearrangement uses TRBV6-5 and TRBJ2-2, with D possibly being TRBD2 (6 bases). The CDR3 sequence is 16 residues long. Germline values: CDR1 MNHEY, CDR2 SVGAGI. Trimming cost V 0 bases and J 5 bases, with 13 bases left between them. The CDR3, as DNA: TGTGCCAGCAGTTACTCGTGGGGGGAAGTAACCGGGGAGCTGTTTTTT. Its protein product is CASSYSWGEVTGELFF.

The chain combines TRBV6-1 with TRBJ2-3, with TRBD2 as a possible D gene (6 bases). With 7 bases removed from V and 4 bases from J, the gap between germline ends came to 18 bases. The CDR3 runs 15 residues. Germline lookup yields CDR1 MNHNS and CDR2 SASEGT. CDR3 coding DNA: TGTGCCAGCAACCTGAGGGTCGGGAGTGCAGATACGCAGTATTTT. Residues: CASNLRVGSADTQYF.

The CDR3 DNA reads TGTGCCAGCAGTCGGGCCCTGACTGGTGATCAGCCCCAGCATTTT. This translates into CASSRALTGDQPQHF. The genes are TRBV6-6 and TRBJ1-5, with no clear D. Germline V lookup: CDR1 MNHNY, CDR2 SVGAGI (reference sequence). The CDR3 runs 15 residues. Trimming pared 5 bases from V and 5 bases from J, leaving 16 bases between.

The CDR3 region is CASSYGQGAFF. The CDR3 DNA is TGTGCCAGCAGTTACGGGCAGGGTGCTTTCTTT. The rearrangement joins TRBV6-1 to TRBJ1-1; weak D call: TRBD1 (5 bases). Germline-derived CDR1 and CDR2 are MNHNS and SASEGT. The CDR3 spans 11 residues. Trimming left V 5 bases short and J 11 bases short, with 12 bases between.

The chain has TRBV6-5 and TRBJ1-5; 9 bases fit TRBD1. Germline V lookup: CDR1 MNHEY, CDR2 SVGAGI. The CDR3 spans 14 residues. The V and J ends lost 6 bases and 3 bases, in that order; junction bases with no gene match: 3. CDR3 region: CASRTGGPNQPQHF. The DNA for the CDR3 is TGTGCCAGCAGAACAGGGGGCCCCAATCAGCCCCAGCATTTT.

The V and J genes are TRBV7-2 and TRBJ2-1, with unresolved D. V was trimmed by 5 bases and J by 0 bases, leaving 8 bases between them. Per germline, CDR1 SGHTA and CDR2 FQGNSA. This CDR3 spans 14 amino acids. The CDR3 nucleotides read TGTGCCAGCAGCATCCGAAGCTCCTACAATGAGCAGTTCTTC. Amino acid sequence: CASSIRSSYNEQFF.

The J gene is TRBJ2-3, the V gene TRBV6-1; a weak D match, TRBD1 (6 bases). V was cut by 8 bases and J by 4 bases, with 19 bases left in between. The CDR3 is made up of 15 amino acids. CDR1 MNHNS and CDR2 SASEGT come from the germline V gene. DNA for the CDR3: TGTGCCAGCCAATTCCTATACAGGGTGCCAGATACGCAGTATTTT. Protein product: CASQFLYRVPDTQYF.

J is TRBJ1-5 and V is TRBV19; D remains unclear. The germline gives CDR1 LNHDA, CDR2 SQIVND (reference sequence). V lost 0 bases, J lost 7 bases, and 7 bases lay in between. The CDR3 is made up of 13 amino acids. CDR3 sequence (DNA): TGTGCCAGTAGTATAGATTTGGAGCAGCCCCAGCATTTT. It specifies CASSIDLEQPQHF.